A selection of T cell receptor beta chains follows, all from one sample in a study of cytomegalovirus exposure and HLA in healthy donors. Measured with immunoSEQ multiplex PCR; TCRdb has only the in-frame clones, and not every one. The sample yields fewer than 130,000 clones, less than 80% seen once. Sample: PBMCs. The receptors were gathered from a man aged 30 to 45 in good health and CMV-seropositive. CDR3s include the opening cysteine and the closing phenylalanine or tryptophan. D genes are given only for firm matches. The listing skips clone size in some rows; elsewhere it reads once, few, many or a size class.

V gene	D gene	J gene	clone size	CDR3 protein	CDR3 DNA
TRBV6-6	TRBD1	TRBJ2-7	few	CASSPGTGGWEQYF	TGTGCCAGCAGTCCCGGGACAGGGGGCTGGGAGCAGTACTTC
TRBV7-9	NA	TRBJ1-2	once	CASSLQAANYGYTF	TGTGCCAGCAGCTTACAGGCAGCTAACTATGGCTACACCTTC
TRBV30	TRBD1	TRBJ1-2	NA	CAWRATTGGATGYTF	TGTGCCTGGAGAGCTACTACAGGGGGCGCGACTGGCTACACCTTC
TRBV7-2	TRBD1	TRBJ2-7	NA	CASSLGQGYYEQYF	TGTGCCAGCAGCTTAGGACAGGGGTACTACGAGCAGTACTTC
TRBV7-2	TRBD1	TRBJ2-7	NA	CASSWTGSEQYF	TGTGCCAGCAGCTGGACAGGGTCCGAGCAGTACTTC
TRBV6-6	NA	TRBJ2-2	NA	CVVGRELFF	TGTGTGGTGGGGCGGGAGCTGTTTTTT
TRBV29-1	TRBD1	TRBJ2-5	NA	CSTSTGVRETQYF	TGCAGCACTTCGACAGGGGTACGGGAGACCCAGTACTTC
TRBV6-1	TRBD1	TRBJ1-5	NA	CATTGRVWQPQHF	TGTGCCACGACAGGGCGAGTGTGGCAGCCCCAGCATTTT
TRBV5-1	TRBD2	TRBJ2-5	NA	CASSRGVQETQYF	TGCGCCAGCAGCCGGGGGGTCCAAGAGACCCAGTACTTC
TRBV7-9	NA	TRBJ1-2	NA	CASSLIPVLYGYTF	TGTGCCAGCAGCTTAATACCAGTCCTCTATGGCTACACCTTC
TRBV19	NA	TRBJ1-2	NA	CASTNLQGNYGYTF	TGTGCCAGCACCAACCTACAGGGCAACTATGGCTACACCTTC
TRBV6-5	NA	TRBJ2-5	few	CASSYPGEETQYF	TGTGCCAGCAGTTACCCGGGGGAAGAGACCCAGTACTTC
TRBV4-1	NA	TRBJ2-1	few	CASSQVYRDNEQFF	TGCGCCAGCAGCCAAGTTTACAGGGACAATGAGCAGTTCTTC
TRBV2	NA	TRBJ2-5	NA	CATEGAGETQYF	TGTGCCACGGAGGGGGCGGGGGAGACCCAGTACTTC
TRBV2	NA	TRBJ1-4	NA	CASSRQLTNEKLFF	TGTGCCAGCAGTAGACAGCTAACTAATGAAAAACTGTTTTTT
TRBV7-3	NA	TRBJ2-3	NA	CASSPQGIGDTQYF	TGTGCCAGCAGCCCACAGGGAATTGGGGATACGCAGTATTTT
TRBV19	NA	TRBJ1-2	NA	CASSPAPGGAGYTF	TGTGCCAGTAGTCCTGCCCCCGGGGGGGCTGGCTACACCTTC
TRBV5-8	NA	TRBJ2-7	NA	CASSWRGGSSYEQYF	TGTGCCAGCAGCTGGAGGGGGGGCAGCTCCTACGAGCAGTACTTC
TRBV18	TRBD1	TRBJ2-5	NA	CASSLTGAETQYF	TGTGCCAGCTCACTTACAGGGGCCGAGACCCAGTACTTC
TRBV7-9	NA	TRBJ1-1	few	CASSLALSRTGHSTEAFF	TGTGCCAGCAGCCTAGCCCTTTCGCGAACAGGGCATTCTACTGAAGCTTTCTTT
TRBV29-1	NA	TRBJ2-3	NA	CSVEDLGDTQYF	TGCAGCGTTGAAGATCTCGGAGATACGCAGTATTTT
TRBV29-1	TRBD1	TRBJ1-1	NA	CSVTTGQGTEAFF	TGCAGCGTTACCACGGGACAGGGAACTGAAGCTTTCTTT
TRBV5-6	NA	TRBJ2-5	NA	CASSLQGPEETQYF	TGTGCCAGCAGCTTGCAGGGTCCCGAAGAGACCCAGTACTTC
TRBV21-1	NA	TRBJ1-5	NA	CASSKNGEVGRGHYQPQHF	TGTGCCAGCAGCAAAAACGGTGAGGTGGGCAGGGGGCATTATCAGCCCCAGCATTTT
TRBV2	NA	TRBJ2-7	NA	CASSEEQLSSYEQYF	TGTGCCAGCAGTGAGGAACAGTTAAGCTCCTACGAGCAGTACTTC
TRBV19	TRBD1	TRBJ2-7	NA	CASSPGTAYEQYF	TGTGCCAGTAGTCCAGGGACAGCCTACGAGCAGTACTTC
TRBV6-5	TRBD1	TRBJ2-7	NA	CASSPTGGFDEQYF	TGTGCCAGCAGCCCAACAGGGGGCTTTGACGAGCAGTACTTC
TRBV2	NA	TRBJ2-7	NA	CASRAETEQYF	TGTGCCAGCAGGGCAGAGACAGAGCAGTACTTC
TRBV10-3	NA	TRBJ2-1	NA	CAISDRSNEQFF	TGTGCCATCAGCGACAGATCCAATGAGCAGTTCTTC
TRBV9	NA	TRBJ1-4	once	CASSPPPEGSNEKLFF	TGTGCCAGCAGCCCACCACCAGAGGGTTCTAATGAAAAACTGTTTTTT
TRBV2	NA	TRBJ1-2	NA	CASSPDYGYTF	TGTGCCAGCAGTCCCGACTATGGCTACACCTTC
TRBV7-8	TRBD1	TRBJ2-1	NA	CASRQHRDSSYNEQFF	TGTGCCAGCAGACAGCATCGGGACAGCTCCTACAATGAGCAGTTCTTC
TRBV11-2	TRBD1	TRBJ2-3	NA	CASTLHDRGFTDTQYF	TGTGCCAGCACCCTCCACGACAGGGGCTTCACAGATACGCAGTATTTT
TRBV29-1	NA	TRBJ1-1	few	CSVVQTEAFF	TGCAGCGTTGTTCAGACTGAAGCTTTCTTT
TRBV18	NA	TRBJ1-1	NA	CASSPSGGDTEAFF	TGTGCCAGCTCACCCTCGGGGGGGGACACTGAAGCTTTCTTT
TRBV11-3	NA	TRBJ2-5	NA	CASSSGNQETQYF	TGTGCCAGCAGCTCGGGGAACCAAGAGACCCAGTACTTC
TRBV4-2	NA	TRBJ2-7	NA	CASSNRVSYEQYF	TGTGCCAGCAGCAACAGGGTAAGCTACGAGCAGTACTTC
TRBV6-5	TRBD1	TRBJ2-5	NA	CASRSTGGVETQYF	TGTGCCAGCAGAAGCACAGGGGGAGTAGAGACCCAGTACTTC
TRBV2	NA	TRBJ2-4	NA	CASGQPVAKNIQYF	TGTGCCTCAGGACAGCCCGTAGCCAAAAACATTCAGTACTTC
TRBV19	TRBD2	TRBJ2-3	NA	CASSIDERGSTDTQYF	TGTGCCAGTAGTATAGACGAGCGGGGGAGCACAGATACGCAGTATTTT
TRBV11-2	TRBD1	TRBJ1-1	NA	CASSENRGTEAFF	TGTGCCAGCAGCGAAAACAGGGGTACTGAAGCTTTCTTT
TRBV4-2	NA	TRBJ2-1	once	CASSRTGTPAYNEQFF	TGTGCCAGCAGCCGTACCGGGACTCCCGCCTACAATGAGCAGTTCTTC
TRBV6-1	TRBD1	TRBJ1-2	NA	CASGTGAYGYTF	TGTGCCAGCGGGACAGGCGCCTATGGCTACACCTTC
TRBV9	NA	TRBJ2-5	NA	CASSPWGGQETQYF	TGTGCCAGCAGCCCTTGGGGAGGACAAGAGACCCAGTACTTC
TRBV5-5	TRBD1	TRBJ2-7	NA	CASSPDRLSSYEQYF	TGTGCCAGCAGCCCGGACAGGCTTAGCTCCTACGAGCAGTACTTC
TRBV9	TRBD1	TRBJ2-1	NA	CASSVTGEPYNEQFF	TGTGCCAGCAGCGTGACAGGGGAACCCTACAATGAGCAGTTCTTC
TRBV27	TRBD1	TRBJ1-6	NA	CASSLSWTGDSPLHF	TGTGCCAGCAGTCTCTCGTGGACAGGGGATTCACCCCTCCACTTT